This T cell receptor beta chain was sequenced during a study of blood T cell repertoires in COVID-19. Study details: T cells, B-cell-depleted T cells, or PBMCs supplied cDNA or gDNA.

Original analysis: Reference gene primer amplification yielded estimated nucleated cell counts. Sequenced by immunoSEQ multiplex PCR; TCRdb stores in-frame clones only, minus some. For V, J and clone size, that table is used; D and trimming come from the DNA. Of over 100,000 clones in the sample, 80% to 90% were seen once. Trimming at V came to 10 bases and at J to 5 bases, leaving 15 bases not matched to a gene. This CDR3 is built from 15 residues. The germline gives CDR1 MDHEN, CDR2 SYDVKM. The sequence derives from a man aged 35-49 years with acute or convalescent COVID-19. This rearrangement joins TRBV28 to TRBJ1-1; TRBD1 agrees at 8 bases. The sequencing sample was made of peripheral blood. Here the CDR3 DNA reads TGTGCCACCCTACCTCCAGGGGGCTCGGGGACTGAAGCTTTCTTT. Translating gives CATLPPGGSGTEAFF. Looking up the rest from reference TRBV28 and TRBJ1-1 gives the full variable domain: DVKVTQSSRYLVKRTGEKVFLECVQDMDHENMFWYRQDPGLGLRLIYFSYDVKMKEKGDIPEGYSVSREKKERFSLILESASTNQTSMYLCATLPPGGSGTEAFFGQGTRLTVV.